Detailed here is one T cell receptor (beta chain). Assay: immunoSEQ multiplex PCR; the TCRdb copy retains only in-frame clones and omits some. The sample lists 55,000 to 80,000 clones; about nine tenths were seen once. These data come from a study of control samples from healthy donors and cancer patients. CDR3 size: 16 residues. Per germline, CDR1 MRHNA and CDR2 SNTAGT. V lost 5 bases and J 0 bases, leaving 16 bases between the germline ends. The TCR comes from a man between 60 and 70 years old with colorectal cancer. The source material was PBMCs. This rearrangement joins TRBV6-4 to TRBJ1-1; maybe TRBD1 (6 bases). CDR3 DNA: TGTGCCAGCAGTCTTCTTACAGGGATCATGAACACTGAAGCTTTCTTT. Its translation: CASSLLTGIMNTEAFF.